Below are 14 T cell receptor beta chains sequenced from a single sample in a study of blood T cell repertoires in COVID-19 (TCRdb year 2020). The library was made by the immunoSEQ multiplex PCR assay. Held by TCRdb, this immuneACCESS table contains in-frame sequences only and omits some clones. Under half of the omission traces to an unresolved V gene where checked; the cause of the rest is unknown. Recorded for this sample are 97,000 or so clones; about 90% of them occurred a single time. Of the sample, around 5% falls within the top ten clones. What was sequenced was peripheral blood. The receptors were gathered from a woman between 50 and 59 years old with COVID-19, enrolled during active disease.

The chain is built from TRBV6-4 and TRBJ1-6; TRBD1 is a possible D gene (6 bases). Germline V lookup: CDR1 MRHNA, CDR2 SNTAGT. Trimming shortened V by 7 bases and J by 8 bases, and 12 bases separated the two germline ends. The CDR3 length is 13 residues. DNA for the CDR3: TGTGCCAGCAAAGGGGGTGTGGATTCACCCCTCCACTTT. Protein: CASKGGVDSPLHF.

The rearrangement joins TRBV19 to TRBJ1-5; no firm D call. CDR3 length: 14 residues. V was shortened by 5 bases and J by 0 bases, with 8 bases between the two germline ends. Germline lookup yields CDR1 LNHDA and CDR2 SQIVND (reference sequence). The CDR3 spells CASSQLYSNQPQHF. As DNA, the CDR3 is TGTGCCAGTAGTCAACTATATAGCAATCAGCCCCAGCATTTT.

The chain employs TRBV27 and TRBJ2-7, with 8 bases matching TRBD1. This CDR3 has 15 residues. The germline CDR1 and CDR2 sequences are MNHEY and SMNVEV (reference sequence). Germline trimming cut 0 bases from V and 3 bases from J; bases unmatched to any gene: 4. Here the CDR3 reads CASSLSGQGFYEQYF. CDR3 DNA: TGTGCCAGCAGTTTATCAGGACAGGGCTTCTACGAGCAGTACTTC.

The V call is TRBV10-3, the J call TRBJ1-2; tentative D call: TRBD1 (5 bases). The CDR3 contains 15 residues. Per germline, CDR1 ENHRY and CDR2 SYGVKD. Deletions cut 0 bases from V and 2 bases from J, with 10 bases between. In DNA form, the CDR3 reads TGTGCCATCAGTGAGTCTGGGGGGAGGAACTATGGCTACACCTTC. Encoded protein: CAISESGGRNYGYTF.

The J gene is TRBJ2-7, the V gene TRBV19, with 14 bases lining up with TRBD2. From germline, CDR1 is LNHDA and CDR2 SQIVND (reference sequence). This CDR3 has 17 amino acids. V lost 5 bases, J lost 4 bases, and 10 bases stayed unmatched. The CDR3 nucleotides are TGTGCCAGTAGTCTCATGACTAGCGGGGGGGCCGCGTACGAGCAGTACTTC. Protein product: CASSLMTSGGAAYEQYF.

The chain couples TRBV19 to TRBJ1-1, with 7 bases lining up with TRBD1. The CDR3 is made up of 16 amino acids. Germline CDR1 is LNHDA and CDR2 is SQIVND (reference sequence). J gave up 1 base and V 9 bases, and 14 bases lay outside the gene matches. This chain's CDR3 is CASKEGAGGQNTEAFF. CDR3 sequence (DNA): TGTGCCAGCAAGGAGGGGGCAGGGGGACAGAACACTGAAGCTTTCTTT.

The CDR3 loop reads CASSLTGLNEQFF. The CDR3 region has the DNA TGTGCCAGCAGTTTGACTGGCCTGAATGAGCAGTTCTTC. This rearrangement joins TRBV27 to TRBJ2-1; D is unresolved. CDR3 length: 13 amino acids. Trimming cost V 3 bases and J 7 bases, with 10 bases left between them. The V gene's germline CDR1 is MNHEY and CDR2 SMNVEV (reference sequence).

The chain has TRBV12-3 or TRBV12-4 and TRBJ1-1; D is unresolved. This CDR3 has 13 amino acids. The V and J ends lost 2 bases and 5 bases respectively, with 9 bases between them. CDR3 protein: CASSLRGITEAFF. For the CDR3, the DNA is TGTGCCAGCAGTTTACGCGGGATTACTGAAGCTTTCTTT.

CDR3 DNA sequence: TGCGCCAGCAGCCAAGTAGCGGGGGGGCCTCCAGATACGCAGTATTTT. Its translation: CASSQVAGGPPDTQYF. The chain carries TRBV4-1 and TRBJ2-3; TRBD2 agrees at 11 bases. The V and J ends lost 1 base and 4 bases, in that order; junction bases with no gene match: 4. Looked up from germline, CDR1 is MGHRA and CDR2 is YSYEKL. This CDR3 spans 16 amino acids.

V is TRBV6-5 and J is TRBJ2-5; TRBD1 agrees at 7 bases. There are 14 residues in the CDR3. The junction had 9 bases not matched to a gene; V was cut back by 6 bases and J by 5 bases. The V gene's germline CDR1 is MNHEY and CDR2 SVGAGI. For the CDR3, the DNA is TGTGCCAGCAGGGTGGGACAGTTGGGGGAGACCCAGTACTTC. This codes for CASRVGQLGETQYF.

The chain joins TRBV5-4 to TRBJ2-5; TRBD2 agrees at 8 bases. CDR1 and CDR2 from the germline V gene are SGHNT and YYREEE (reference sequence). The CDR3 spans 15 residues. Unmatched junction bases numbered 7, after V lost 1 base and J lost 5 bases. CDR3 region: CASSLLLAGGETQYF. The CDR3 DNA follows: TGTGCCAGCAGCTTGCTCCTAGCGGGCGGGGAGACCCAGTACTTC.

This CDR3 is CASSQASGGDYNEQFF. CDR3 coding DNA: TGCGCCAGCAGCCAAGCCAGCGGGGGGGACTACAATGAGCAGTTCTTC. The chain carries TRBV5-1 and TRBJ2-1; 10 bases are shared with TRBD2. Germline V gene data show CDR1 as SGHRS and CDR2 as YFSETQ. The CDR3 length is 16 residues. The V segment lost 4 bases and the J segment 3 bases; nucleotides outside the gene matches: 7.

The chain links TRBV11-2 to TRBJ2-1; D is perhaps TRBD2 (6 bases). Germline V CDR1 and CDR2: SGHAT, FQNNGV. With 0 bases removed from V and 2 bases from J, the gap between germline ends came to 11 bases. The CDR3 totals 16 residues. The CDR3 coding sequence is TGTGCCAGCAGCTTAGATCGGAGGGGACCCTACAATGAGCAGTTCTTC. Its protein product is CASSLDRRGPYNEQFF.

V gene TRBV28 combines with J gene TRBJ2-5; the D gene is possibly TRBD2 (6 bases). From germline, CDR1 is MDHEN and CDR2 SYDVKM. Trimming removed 8 bases at V and 2 bases at J, with 18 bases between. The CDR3 is made up of 15 amino acids. Here the CDR3 reads CASHRFRRDQETQYF. DNA of the CDR3: TGTGCCAGCCACCGTTTCCGGAGGGATCAAGAGACCCAGTACTTC.